This is a list of T cell receptor beta chains from one sample in a study of T cell clones after liver transplantation. The repertoire was sequenced with immunoSEQ multiplex PCR; TCRdb's copy has only in-frame clones and lacks some. The table has about 45,000 clones, about 86% seen once; the top ten hold more than 2%. Sequenced here: CD4+ T cells from blood, sampled 24 months after liver transplant. Every receptor here comes from a human patient who received a liver transplant. Some T cells may be graft donor cells. CDR3s include the opening cysteine and the closing phenylalanine or tryptophan. D genes are given only for firm matches. Only some rows state a clone size, as once, few, many or a class for expanded clones.

CDR3aa	CDR3nt	d_gene	v_gene	j_gene	abundance
CASSSRTSSYNEQFF	TGTGCCAGCAGCTCCCGTACAAGCTCCTACAATGAGCAGTTCTTC	NA	TRBV7-9	TRBJ2-1	NA
CASSGVTYNEKLFF	TGTGCCAGCAGTGGGGTCACGTATAATGAAAAACTGTTTTTT	NA	TRBV2	TRBJ1-4	NA
CASSFNVNYGYTF	TGTGCCAGCAGTTTTAACGTAAACTATGGCTACACCTTC	NA	TRBV27	TRBJ1-2	NA
CASSPIRTGDSYNEQFF	TGTGCCAGCTCACCAATCAGGACAGGCGACTCCTACAATGAGCAGTTCTTC	TRBD1	TRBV18	TRBJ2-1	NA
CASSAQGNYGYTF	TGTGCCAGCAGCGCGCAGGGGAACTATGGCTACACCTTC	NA	TRBV9	TRBJ1-2	few
CASSSPRTEDEKLFF	TGTGCCAGCAGTTCTCCCCGGACAGAGGATGAAAAACTGTTTTTT	NA	TRBV7-2	TRBJ1-4	NA
CASSPTGVHQPQHF	TGTGCCAGCAGCCCAACAGGGGTTCATCAGCCCCAGCATTTT	TRBD1	TRBV6-5	TRBJ1-5	few
CASRLPGQVLLEAFF	TGTGCCAGCCGTCTCCCCGGTCAGGTCCTACTTGAAGCTTTCTTT	NA	TRBV2	TRBJ1-1	once
CASSPSRTGSQETQYF	TGTGCCAGCAGCCCCTCCCGGACAGGGAGCCAAGAGACCCAGTACTTC	TRBD1	TRBV7-2	TRBJ2-5	NA
CASSLGATGNQPQHF	TGTGCCAGCAGTTTAGGGGCAACCGGCAATCAGCCCCAGCATTTT	NA	TRBV27	TRBJ1-5	NA
CSGLAGSYEQYF	TGCAGCGGACTAGCGGGCTCCTACGAGCAGTACTTC	TRBD2	TRBV29-1	TRBJ2-7	NA
CASSNFGGPLVYGYTF	TGTGCCAGTAGTAATTTTGGAGGGCCTCTAGTTTATGGCTACACCTTC	NA	TRBV19	TRBJ1-2	NA
CASSFYTEAFF	TGTGCCAGCAGTTTTTACACTGAAGCTTTCTTT	NA	TRBV5-4	TRBJ1-1	once
CASSLGAGGSYEQYF	TGTGCCAGCAGCTTGGGTGCGGGGGGCTCCTACGAGCAGTACTTC	TRBD2	TRBV5-5	TRBJ2-7	NA
CASSWTGGTQPQHF	TGTGCCAGCAGCTGGACAGGGGGCACTCAGCCCCAGCATTTT	TRBD1	TRBV28	TRBJ1-5	NA
CASSFWTGETEAFF	TGTGCCAGCAGTTTCTGGACAGGAGAAACTGAAGCTTTCTTT	TRBD1	TRBV6-5	TRBJ1-1	NA
CARRFDIQGAQNSPLHF	TGTGCCAGAAGGTTCGATATTCAGGGGGCGCAAAATTCACCCCTCCACTTT	TRBD1	TRBV5-6	TRBJ1-6	NA
CVSRLRGTQYF	TGTGTCAGCAGGCTCCGAGGTACGCAGTATTTT	NA	TRBV6-6	TRBJ2-3	NA
CASSTDLGETEAFF	TGTGCCAGTAGTACCGACCTGGGAGAGACTGAAGCTTTCTTT	NA	TRBV19	TRBJ1-1	few
CASSPNAPTGELFF	TGTGCCAGCAGCCCAAATGCCCCCACCGGGGAGCTGTTTTTT	NA	TRBV7-6	TRBJ2-2	NA
CASSLTRQQETQYF	TGTGCCAGCAGCTTAACCAGACAGCAAGAGACCCAGTACTTC	NA	TRBV7-3	TRBJ2-5	NA
CASSSAGPKDEQYF	TGCGCCAGCAGTTCAGCGGGCCCGAAGGACGAGCAGTACTTC	NA	TRBV23-1	TRBJ2-7	NA
CASSLAIGSGEQYF	TGTGCCAGCAGCTTAGCGATCGGGTCGGGCGAGCAGTACTTC	NA	TRBV7-2	TRBJ2-7	NA
CASVEAFF	TGTGCATCGGTAGAAGCTTTCTTT	NA	TRBV12-2	TRBJ1-1	NA
CASSYSGSEGKKLFF	TGTGCCAGCAGTTACTCGGGCAGTGAGGGGAAAAAACTGTTTTTT	NA	TRBV6-5	TRBJ1-4	NA
CASSFIPSGNEQFF	TGTGCCAGCAGCTTTATCCCCAGCGGGAATGAGCAGTTCTTC	NA	TRBV11-3	TRBJ2-1	NA
CASRRNRGMNTEAFF	TGTGCCAGCAGGCGTAACAGGGGGATGAACACTGAAGCTTTCTTT	TRBD1	TRBV7-2	TRBJ1-1	NA
CASSFTSGGNEQFF	TGTGCCAGCAGCTTTACTAGCGGGGGGAATGAGCAGTTCTTC	TRBD2	TRBV7-9	TRBJ2-1	NA
CASSLYDGRTDTQYF	TGCGCCAGCAGCTTGTACGACGGACGCACAGATACGCAGTATTTT	NA	TRBV5-1	TRBJ2-3	few
CASSGTGRPGQGYEQYF	TGTGCCAGCAGCGGTACCGGAAGGCCGGGACAGGGCTACGAGCAGTACTTC	TRBD1	TRBV5-8	TRBJ2-7	NA
CASSSLPGAPSYEQYF	TGTGCCAGCAGCTCGCTACCAGGGGCTCCGTCCTACGAGCAGTACTTC	NA	TRBV7-9	TRBJ2-7	NA
CAWSVTGLQPQHF	TGTGCCTGGAGTGTAACAGGCTTACAGCCCCAGCATTTT	NA	TRBV30	TRBJ1-5	NA
CSVALPGQGFPGNTIYF	TGCAGCGTTGCTCTGCCGGGACAGGGTTTTCCTGGAAACACCATATATTTT	TRBD1	TRBV29-1	TRBJ1-3	NA
CSVEEQGNYGYTF	TGCAGCGTCGAAGAACAGGGGAACTATGGCTACACCTTC	TRBD1	TRBV29-1	TRBJ1-2	NA
CSVEQSSYNEQFF	TGCAGCGTTGAACAGAGCTCCTACAATGAGCAGTTCTTC	NA	TRBV29-1	TRBJ2-1	NA
CAISESGLAGVGDTQYF	TGTGCCATCAGTGAGTCTGGACTAGCGGGAGTGGGAGATACGCAGTATTTT	TRBD2	TRBV10-3	TRBJ2-3	NA
CAWNFQSEAFF	TGTGCCTGGAACTTCCAGAGTGAAGCTTTCTTT	NA	TRBV30	TRBJ1-1	NA
CASRTHSSYNEQFF	TGCGCCAGCAGGACCCACTCCTCCTACAATGAGCAGTTCTTC	NA	TRBV5-1	TRBJ2-1	NA
CASSEGGSQETQYF	TGTGCCAGCAGTGAAGGTGGCAGCCAAGAGACCCAGTACTTC	NA	TRBV6-1	TRBJ2-5	NA
CASSVGDMPTGELFF	TGTGCCAGCAGCGTAGGGGACATGCCCACCGGGGAGCTGTTTTTT	NA	TRBV9	TRBJ2-2	NA
CASSASPGQGSLEQYF	TGTGCCAGTAGTGCCTCCCCGGGACAGGGTTCTCTCGAGCAGTACTTC	TRBD1	TRBV19	TRBJ2-7	NA
CSATKNTEAFF	TGCAGTGCTACGAAGAACACTGAAGCTTTCTTT	NA	TRBV20-1	TRBJ1-1	NA
CASSWSLAGGKSTDTQYF	TGTGCCAGCAGTTGGTCCCTAGCGGGGGGGAAAAGCACAGATACGCAGTATTTT	TRBD2	TRBV2	TRBJ2-3	once
CASSVRQESEAFF	TGTGCCAGCAGCGTCCGACAGGAATCTGAAGCTTTCTTT	NA	TRBV9	TRBJ1-1	NA
CASSLDTAAPYNEQFF	TGTGCCAGCAGCTTAGATACAGCGGCGCCCTACAATGAGCAGTTCTTC	NA	TRBV7-2	TRBJ2-1	NA
CASSPSHSSNTGELFF	TGTGCCAGCAGTCCCTCTCACTCATCGAACACCGGGGAGCTGTTTTTT	NA	TRBV6-6	TRBJ2-2	NA
CASSPYSTPNQPQHF	TGTGCCAGCTCACCATACAGCACTCCCAATCAGCCCCAGCATTTT	NA	TRBV18	TRBJ1-5	NA
CASTRGGGNTGELFF	TGTGCCAGTACACGAGGGGGAGGAAACACCGGGGAGCTGTTTTTT	NA	TRBV4-2	TRBJ2-2	NA
CASSPYPRAANIQYF	TGTGCCAGCAGCCCCTACCCACGTGCGGCAAACATTCAGTACTTC	NA	TRBV11-3	TRBJ2-4	NA
CASSQGGLTYEQYF	TGCGCCAGCAGTCAGGGAGGTCTCACCTACGAGCAGTACTTC	NA	TRBV23-1	TRBJ2-7	NA
CASSEASLSGGKLFF	TGTGCCAGCAGTGAAGCGTCCCTATCCGGGGGAAAACTGTTTTTT	NA	TRBV2	TRBJ1-4	once
CASSLADRENTGELFF	TGTGCCAGCAGCTTGGCAGACAGGGAAAACACCGGGGAGCTGTTTTTT	TRBD1	TRBV7-8	TRBJ2-2	few
CASSLGGNGDTQYF	TGTGCCAGCAGCTTAGGGGGGAATGGAGATACGCAGTATTTT	NA	TRBV7-9	TRBJ2-3	NA
CASSLRPGGLSYNEQFF	TGTGCCAGCAGCTTAAGACCCGGCGGGCTCTCCTACAATGAGCAGTTCTTC	NA	TRBV7-3	TRBJ2-1	NA
CASSKPAGLAGETQYF	TGCGCCAGCAGCAAGCCCGCGGGACTAGCTGGGGAGACCCAGTACTTC	TRBD2	TRBV5-1	TRBJ2-5	NA
CASSVKHTGELFF	TGTGCCAGCAGTGTGAAGCACACCGGGGAGCTGTTTTTT	NA	TRBV6-1	TRBJ2-2	once
CASTTTGGSNQPQHF	TGTGCCAGCACCACGACAGGCGGCTCAAATCAGCCCCAGCATTTT	NA	TRBV6-4	TRBJ1-5	NA
CASSQEMQGSNTGELFF	TGTGCCAGCAGCCAAGAGATGCAGGGGTCGAACACCGGGGAGCTGTTTTTT	NA	TRBV4-2	TRBJ2-2	few
CASSVERGREQFF	TGTGCCAGCAGCGTAGAGAGGGGAAGAGAGCAGTTCTTC	NA	TRBV9	TRBJ2-1	NA